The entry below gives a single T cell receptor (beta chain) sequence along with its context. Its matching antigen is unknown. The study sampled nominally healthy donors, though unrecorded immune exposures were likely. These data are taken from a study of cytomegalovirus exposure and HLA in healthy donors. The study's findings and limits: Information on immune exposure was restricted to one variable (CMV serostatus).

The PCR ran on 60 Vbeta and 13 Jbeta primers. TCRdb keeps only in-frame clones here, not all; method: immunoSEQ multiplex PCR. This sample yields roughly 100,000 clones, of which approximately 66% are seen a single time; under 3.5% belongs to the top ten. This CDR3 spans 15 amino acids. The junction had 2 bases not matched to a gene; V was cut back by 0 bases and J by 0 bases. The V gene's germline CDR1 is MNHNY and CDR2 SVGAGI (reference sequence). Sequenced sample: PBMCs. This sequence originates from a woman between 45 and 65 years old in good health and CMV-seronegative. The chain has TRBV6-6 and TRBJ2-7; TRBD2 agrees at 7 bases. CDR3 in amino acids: CASSYSRTSSYEQYF. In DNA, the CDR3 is TGTGCCAGCAGTTACTCGAGGACTAGCTCCTACGAGCAGTACTTC.